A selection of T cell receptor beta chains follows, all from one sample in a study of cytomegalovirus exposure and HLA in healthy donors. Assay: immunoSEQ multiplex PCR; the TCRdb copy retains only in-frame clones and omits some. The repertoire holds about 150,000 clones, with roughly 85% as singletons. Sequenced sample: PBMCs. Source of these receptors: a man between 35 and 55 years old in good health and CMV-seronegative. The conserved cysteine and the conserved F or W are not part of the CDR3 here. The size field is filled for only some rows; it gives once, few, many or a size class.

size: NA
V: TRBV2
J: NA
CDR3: ASSERERTYEQY

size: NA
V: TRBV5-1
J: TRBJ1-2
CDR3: ASSYLTINYGYT

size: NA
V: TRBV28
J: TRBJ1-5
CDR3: ASSLNAPVNQPQH

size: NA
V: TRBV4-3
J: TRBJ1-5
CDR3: ASSQDRVAGNQPQH

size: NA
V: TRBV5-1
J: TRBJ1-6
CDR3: ASSLAGTNSPLH

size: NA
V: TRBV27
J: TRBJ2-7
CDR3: ASSTGLAVYEQY

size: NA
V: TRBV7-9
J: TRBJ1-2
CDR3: ASSFGANYGYT

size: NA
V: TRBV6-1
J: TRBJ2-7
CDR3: ASILTGGPYEQY

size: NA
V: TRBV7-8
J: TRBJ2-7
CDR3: ASSARDRGAYEQY

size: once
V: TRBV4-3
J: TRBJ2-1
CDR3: ASSQNPRQRGGEQF

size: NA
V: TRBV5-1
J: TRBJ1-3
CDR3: ASSPGGARTGNTIY

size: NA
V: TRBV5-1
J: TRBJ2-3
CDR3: ASSPLGDSSTDTQY

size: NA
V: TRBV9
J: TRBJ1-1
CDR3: ASSAHRGGNTEAF

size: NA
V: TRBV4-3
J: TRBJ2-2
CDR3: ASSQGGGLNTGELF

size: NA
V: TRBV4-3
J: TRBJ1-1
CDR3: ASSQDRRTSNTEAF

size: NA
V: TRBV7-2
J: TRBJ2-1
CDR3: ASSLALSGGEQF

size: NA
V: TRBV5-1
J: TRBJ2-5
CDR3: ASRLDRNQETQY

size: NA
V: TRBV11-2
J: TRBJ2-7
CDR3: ASRGSGVCEQY

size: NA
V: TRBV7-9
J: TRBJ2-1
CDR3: ASSLGPGNSYNEQF

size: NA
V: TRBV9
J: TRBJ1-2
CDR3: ASSPRTGNYGYT

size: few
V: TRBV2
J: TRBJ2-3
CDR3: ASSEGPLTDTQY

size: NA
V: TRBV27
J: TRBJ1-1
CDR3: ASSFHRNTEAF

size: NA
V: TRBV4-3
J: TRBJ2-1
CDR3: ASSQGTGVNNEQF

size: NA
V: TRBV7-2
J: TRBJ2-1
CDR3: ASSLLVGSDEQF

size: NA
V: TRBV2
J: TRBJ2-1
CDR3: ASSEAGLRLNEQF

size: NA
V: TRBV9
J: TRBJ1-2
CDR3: ASSAQGQNYGYT